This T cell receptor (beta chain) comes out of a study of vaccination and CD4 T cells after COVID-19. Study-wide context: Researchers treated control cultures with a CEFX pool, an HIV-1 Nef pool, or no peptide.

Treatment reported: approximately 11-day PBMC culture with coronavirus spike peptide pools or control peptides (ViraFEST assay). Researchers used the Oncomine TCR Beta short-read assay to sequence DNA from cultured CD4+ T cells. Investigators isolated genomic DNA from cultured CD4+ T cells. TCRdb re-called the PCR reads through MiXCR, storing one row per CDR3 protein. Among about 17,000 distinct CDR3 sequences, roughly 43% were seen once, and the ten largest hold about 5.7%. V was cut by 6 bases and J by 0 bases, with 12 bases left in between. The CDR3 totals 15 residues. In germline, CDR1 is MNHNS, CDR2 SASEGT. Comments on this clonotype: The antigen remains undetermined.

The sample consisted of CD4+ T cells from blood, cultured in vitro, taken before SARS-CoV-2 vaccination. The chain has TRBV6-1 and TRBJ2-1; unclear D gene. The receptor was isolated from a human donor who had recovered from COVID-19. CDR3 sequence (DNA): TGTGCCAGCAGCCCCAAGGATAGCTCCTACAATGAGCAGTTCTTC. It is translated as CASSPKDSSYNEQFF.